Each of the 14 T cell receptor beta chains below was sequenced from the same sample in a study of cytomegalovirus exposure and HLA in healthy donors. Produced via immunoSEQ multiplex PCR; TCRdb's table is partial and in-frame only. The table records hundreds of thousands of clones, roughly 88% of them present only once. The sample consisted of PBMCs. The receptors shown here come from a woman aged 18-29 years in good health and CMV-seronegative.

The table lists this clone with a count of one. The chain employs TRBV29-1 and TRBJ2-7, with 8 bases that match TRBD1. The CDR3 has 12 amino acids. Trimming removed 7 bases from V and 2 bases from J; junction bases left unmatched: 4. Germline values: CDR1 SQVTM, CDR2 ANQGSEA. DNA for the CDR3: TGCAGCGCCTCGGACAGGGCCTACGAGCAGTACTTC. Protein: CSASDRAYEQYF.

The chain combines TRBV19 with TRBJ2-7, with a weak D call TRBD2 (5 bases). CDR3 length equals 13 residues. CDR1 and CDR2 (germline): LNHDA, SQIVND (reference sequence). V dropped 1 base and J dropped 3 bases, with 7 bases sitting between them. CDR3 protein: CASSIGDYYEQYF. CDR3 DNA sequence: TGTGCCAGTAGTATAGGTGACTACTACGAGCAGTACTTC. The full variable domain, completed using reference TRBV19 and TRBJ2-7, is DGGITQSPKYLFRKEGQNVTLSCEQNLNHDAMYWYRQDPGQGLRLIYYSQIVNDFQKGDIAEGYSVSREKKESFPLTVTSAQKNPTAFYLCASSIGDYYEQYFGPGTRLTVT.

The rearrangement links TRBV28 to TRBJ2-7; possible D gene TRBD1, 6 bases. V shed 10 bases and J shed 7 bases, with 20 bases lying between them. From germline, CDR1 is MDHEN and CDR2 SYDVKM. The CDR3 has 13 residues. The CDR3 DNA reads as TGTGCCACCGAACCACCAGGGGTGAAGGAGCAGTACTTC. Translating it yields CATEPPGVKEQYF.

This sequence joins TRBV5-6 and TRBJ1-6, with unresolved D. This CDR3 is built from 15 residues. Trimming took 5 bases from V and 8 from J, leaving 17 bases between them. Germline assignment: CDR1 SGHDT and CDR2 YYEEEE. CDR3 amino acids: CASSPESGYDSPLHF. The DNA for the CDR3 is TGTGCCAGCAGTCCAGAGTCGGGGTACGATTCACCCCTCCACTTT.

V gene TRBV10-2 combines with J gene TRBJ1-1, with 7 bases that match TRBD1. V lost 4 bases, J lost 0 bases, and 17 bases stayed unmatched. This CDR3 comprises 19 residues. Germline assignment: CDR1 WSHSY and CDR2 SAAADI. The DNA for the CDR3 is TGCGCCAGCAGTGTTCCTACAGTCCCAACACAGGGGCTGAACACTGAAGCTTTCTTT. As protein: CASSVPTVPTQGLNTEAFF.

Comment on this clone: The same CDR3 arises from other DNA sequences in this sample as well. CDR3 region: CASSYSGGGTDTQYF. CDR3 sequence (DNA): TGTGCCAGCAGTTACTCCGGGGGTGGCACAGATACGCAGTATTTT. This sequence joins TRBV6-5 and TRBJ2-3; D is perhaps TRBD2 (6 bases). The V gene lost 0 bases and the J gene lost 1 base, with 8 bases spanning the gap. Germline CDR1 MNHEY, CDR2 SVGAGI. The CDR3 is 15 residues long.

The chain couples TRBV28 to TRBJ1-4; 12 bases fit TRBD1. The CDR3 has 17 amino acids. The J segment lost 6 bases and the V segment lost 5 bases, leaving 10 bases of the junction unmatched. CDR1 MDHEN and CDR2 SYDVKM come from the germline V gene. The CDR3 sequence is CASSPGQGAIVDEKLFF. CDR3 DNA sequence: TGTGCCAGCAGTCCGGGACAGGGGGCAATAGTTGATGAAAAACTGTTTTTT.

V gene TRBV19 combines with J gene TRBJ1-5; 8 bases match TRBD1. The J segment lost 4 bases and the V segment lost 6 bases, leaving 8 bases of the junction unmatched. The germline V gene has CDR1 LNHDA and CDR2 SQIVND (reference sequence). The CDR3 runs 15 residues. In DNA, the CDR3 is TGTGCCAGTAGGGCAACAGGGGGTGCGAATCAGCCCCAGCATTTT. This sequence encodes CASRATGGANQPQHF. The full variable domain, in which reference TRBV19 and TRBJ1-5 provide the parts outside the CDR3, is DGGITQSPKYLFRKEGQNVTLSCEQNLNHDAMYWYRQDPGQGLRLIYYSQIVNDFQKGDIAEGYSVSREKKESFPLTVTSAQKNPTAFYLCASRATGGANQPQHFGDGTRLSIL.

The chain combines TRBV6-1 with TRBJ2-5; 7 positions match TRBD1. This CDR3 comprises 13 residues. The germline CDR1 and CDR2 sequences are MNHNS and SASEGT. Trimming took 5 bases from V and 3 from J; bases not matched to a gene: 3. The CDR3 nucleotides read TGTGCCAGCAGTTTGACAGGGAAAGAGACCCAGTACTTC. The encoded protein is CASSLTGKETQYF.

The chain has TRBV6-6 and TRBJ1-4; D may be TRBD1 (5 bases). The CDR3 runs to 15 residues. V shed 5 bases and J shed 5 bases, with 15 bases lying between them. The germline V gene has CDR1 MNHNY and CDR2 SVGAGI (reference sequence). The chain's CDR3 is CASSGGDVVNEKLFF. The CDR3 nucleotides are TGTGCCAGCAGTGGGGGGGACGTAGTCAATGAAAAACTGTTTTTT.

This clone was recorded only once. The chain joins TRBV6-4 to TRBJ2-7, with 8 bases lining up with TRBD2. CDR1 and CDR2 from the germline V gene are MRHNA and SNTAGT. Trimming cost V 8 bases and J 2 bases; bases outside gene matches: 11. This CDR3 has 15 residues. CDR3 sequence reads: CASAPFGGDPYEQYF. The CDR3 DNA reads TGTGCCAGCGCACCTTTCGGGGGGGACCCCTACGAGCAGTACTTC.

CDR3 residues: CASSWGVNRKGSNQPQHF. The CDR3 nucleotides are TGTGCCAGCAGTTGGGGGGTTAACAGGAAAGGGAGCAATCAGCCCCAGCATTTT. The V gene is TRBV28, the J gene TRBJ1-5, with a possible D match to TRBD1 (5 bases). Between the trimmed V and J ends, which lost 4 bases and 1 base, there was a span of 20 bases. The CDR3 is 18 residues long. The V gene's germline CDR1 is MDHEN and CDR2 SYDVKM. The full variable domain, completed using reference TRBV28 and TRBJ1-5, is DVKVTQSSRYLVKRTGEKVFLECVQDMDHENMFWYRQDPGLGLRLIYFSYDVKMKEKGDIPEGYSVSREKKERFSLILESASTNQTSMYLCASSWGVNRKGSNQPQHFGDGTRLSIL.

The J gene is TRBJ1-3, the V gene TRBV6-1; no clear D. In germline, CDR1 is MNHNS, CDR2 SASEGT. CDR3 size: 13 residues. Trimming removed 2 bases at V and 8 bases at J, with 10 bases between. CDR3 protein: CASSEWLRDTIYF. Written as DNA, the CDR3 is TGTGCCAGCAGTGAATGGCTCCGTGACACCATATATTTT.

The genes are TRBV18 and TRBJ2-2, with 8 bases aligning to TRBD1. V lost 3 bases and J lost 3; bases outside the gene matches: 3. This CDR3 contains 15 residues. The germline V gene encodes CDR1 KGHSH and CDR2 LQKENI. The CDR3 sequence is CASSPMTGDTGELFF. CDR3 coding DNA: TGTGCCAGCTCACCGATGACAGGGGACACCGGGGAGCTGTTTTTT.